This record looks at one T cell receptor (beta chain) sequence and its context. Sequencing was performed with immunoSEQ multiplex PCR; in TCRdb, only in-frame clones are kept and a portion is missing. The table shows more than 300,000 clones, with around nine tenths occurring only once. The ends were cut back, 1 base at V and 2 bases at J, with 6 bases in the middle. The CDR3 runs to 15 residues. CDR1 and CDR2 (germline): LNHDA, SQIVND (reference sequence). The data belong to a study of Ad26.COV2.S vaccination and SARS-CoV-2 variants. Documented treatment: about 20 received Ad26.COV2.S at low or high dose, single or two shots; a few received placebo; per-sample allocation not given. Each sample was drawn 63 days after the first injection (of vaccine or placebo). A Boston donor was an adult aged 18-55 years.

The V gene is TRBV19, the J gene TRBJ2-6, with a tentative D call TRBD1 (5 bases). The sequenced sample was peripheral blood, obtained in a trial of Ad26.COV2.S vaccine versus placebo. The TCR comes from a person aged 18-65 years who received the Ad26.COV2.S COVID-19 vaccine or a placebo. CDR3 loop: CASSIGGAGANVLTF. CDR3 sequence (DNA): TGTGCCAGTAGTATAGGGGGCGCTGGGGCCAACGTCCTGACTTTC.